This T cell receptor (beta chain) is drawn from a study of metastatic and nonmetastatic thyroid tumors. This clone was seen many times. TCRdb reassembled clones from the PCR reads with MiXCR. The profile shows about 25,000 clones, under 25% of them singletons. The V end lost 2 bases, the J end lost 4 bases, and 8 bases lay between the germline ends. This CDR3 has 13 residues. Not a single patient had been given any form of treatment at any point before undergoing thyroid surgery. The sequenced sample consisted of blood. This TCR derives from a male donor with papillary thyroid cancer or a benign thyroid nodule (not recorded which). Some clones in this sample may be carry-over from other donors' samples. The chain joins TRBV12-3 or TRBV12-4 to TRBJ1-1, with D unresolved. CDR3 DNA sequence: TGTGCCAGCAGTTTACGAAGAGGCACTGAAGCTTTCTTT. This codes for CASSLRRGTEAFF.